Presented here are 15 T cell receptor beta chains from one specimen sequenced in a study of T cells after yellow fever vaccination. TCRdb passed the 5' RACE reads through MiXCR, listing each CDR3 protein once. The data contain 500,000 to 700,000 distinct CDR3 sequences, 15% to 20% of them singletons. This sample comprised PBMCs, obtained 15 days after the yellow fever booster vaccination. The receptors shown here come from a man under 40 who received the YFV17D yellow fever vaccine.

This clonotype was detected ten times or more. The chain links TRBV28 to TRBJ2-7, with D perhaps matching TRBD2 (5 bases). The germline V gene has CDR1 MDHEN and CDR2 SYDVKM. V was clipped by 6 bases and J by 2 bases, with 8 bases between them. The CDR3 has 12 residues. The DNA of the CDR3 is TGTGCCAGCAGGAGCGGCCCCTACGAGCAGTACTTC. Translated, it gives CASRSGPYEQYF.

This chain uses TRBV15 with TRBJ2-5, with 7 bases identical to TRBD2. Germline V CDR1 and CDR2: LNHNV, YYDKDF (reference sequence). After removal of 5 bases from V and 4 bases from J, the junction contained 13 bases not matched to a gene. The CDR3 is made up of 16 amino acids. CDR3 sequence: CATSREDGRGLETQYF. The CDR3, as DNA: TGTGCCACCAGCCGGGAGGACGGGAGAGGTTTAGAGACCCAGTACTTC.

The chain recombines TRBV7-9 with TRBJ2-7, with a tentative D call TRBD2 (5 bases). Trimming removed 3 bases from V and 2 bases from J, with 11 bases in between. The germline gives CDR1 SEHNR, CDR2 FQNEAQ (reference sequence). The CDR3 is 14 amino acids. Here the CDR3 reads CASSFGLSAYEQYF. CDR3 bases: TGTGCCAGCAGCTTTGGACTCAGCGCCTACGAGCAGTACTTC.

The chain recombines TRBV9 with TRBJ2-6; D remains unclear. This CDR3 region has 17 residues. The germline V gene has CDR1 SGDLS and CDR2 YYNGEE. V was cut by 3 bases and J by 0 bases, with 13 bases left in between. This CDR3 reads CASSAVDAPSGANVLTF. The CDR3 region has the DNA TGTGCCAGCAGCGCAGTAGATGCCCCCTCTGGGGCCAACGTCCTGACTTTC.

This clonotype was picked up a small number of times. The chain recombines TRBV6-5 with TRBJ1-2, with 10 bases identical to TRBD1. J lost 3 bases, V lost 2 bases, and 9 bases had no gene match. The CDR3 has 17 amino acids. The germline V gene encodes CDR1 MNHEY and CDR2 SVGAGI. The CDR3 is CASSYLPSGTGDYGYTF. CDR3 sequence (DNA): TGTGCCAGCAGTTACCTACCCTCCGGGACAGGGGACTATGGCTACACCTTC.

This clonotype was counted a few times. DNA of the CDR3: TGTGCCAGCAGCTTAGCGCAGCCAGGGATCGGCGCGCAGTATTTT. The encoded protein is CASSLAQPGIGAQYF. This sequence joins TRBV7-8 and TRBJ2-3; a weak D match, TRBD1 (5 bases). CDR1 and CDR2 (germline): SGHVS, FQNEAQ. This CDR3 is 15 amino acids long. Trimming cost V 0 bases and J 10 bases, with 17 bases left between them.

This clonotype was observed a few times. This chain connects TRBV27 to TRBJ1-4, with TRBD1 identical over 8 bases. This CDR3 has 13 amino acids. Trimming at V came to 8 bases and at J to 7 bases, leaving 6 bases not matched to a gene. Germline CDR1 is MNHEY and CDR2 is SMNVEV (reference sequence). The CDR3 DNA reads TGTGCCAGCCGGACAGGGAATGGTGAAAAACTGTTTTTT. Residues: CASRTGNGEKLFF.

The rearrangement uses TRBV12-3 or TRBV12-4 and TRBJ1-5; maybe TRBD1 (6 bases). CDR3 length equals 12 residues. V was trimmed by 6 bases and J by 10 bases, leaving 13 bases between them. CDR3 region: CASSNRVPPQHF. CDR3 DNA: TGTGCCAGCAGCAACAGGGTTCCCCCCCAGCATTTT.

V is TRBV5-1 and J is TRBJ2-2; 14 positions match TRBD2. CDR1 and CDR2 from the germline V gene are SGHRS and YFSETQ. The CDR3 loop spans 18 amino acids. With V trimmed by 4 bases and J by 4 bases, 9 bases remained unmatched. The CDR3 region is CASSPGTSGSPGTGELFF. CDR3 DNA: TGCGCCAGCAGCCCAGGGACTAGCGGGAGCCCGGGCACCGGGGAGCTGTTTTTT.

This chain connects TRBV4-3 to TRBJ2-2, with a possible D match to TRBD2 (6 bases). V lost 8 bases and J lost 5, with 6 bases in between. Germline loops: CDR1 LGHNA, CDR2 YSLEER. The length of the CDR3 is 11 residues. Written as DNA, the CDR3 is TGCGCCAGCGGGAGGACCGGGGAGCTGTTTTTT. Translation: CASGRTGELFF.

This CDR3 is CSASRTGLTDTQYF. The CDR3 DNA reads TGCAGTGCTAGCCGGACAGGGCTGACAGATACGCAGTATTTT. The chain employs TRBV20-1 and TRBJ2-3; TRBD1 matches 8 bases. The CDR3 is made up of 14 amino acids. The germline V gene has CDR1 DFQATT and CDR2 SNEGSKA (reference sequence). With V trimmed by 3 bases and J by 3 bases, 5 bases remained unmatched.

The chain combines TRBV11-2 with TRBJ1-1; 8 bases match TRBD1. The CDR3 contains 15 residues. Germline loops: CDR1 SGHAT, CDR2 FQNNGV. After removal of 8 bases from V and 4 bases from J, the junction contained 12 bases not matched to a gene. The DNA for the CDR3 is TGTGCCAGCGTCTACCAACAGGGGGTGGTCACTGAAGCTTTCTTT. It is translated as CASVYQQGVVTEAFF.

V is TRBV5-4 and J is TRBJ2-1; no firm D call. CDR1 and CDR2 (germline): SGHNT, YYREEE (reference sequence). This CDR3 spans 14 amino acids. The ends were cut back, 0 bases at V and 8 bases at J, with 12 bases in the middle. The CDR3 nucleotides are TGTGCCAGCAGCTTGGTTGCCAGTAGAGATGAGCAGTTCTTC. Its protein product is CASSLVASRDEQFF.

This chain joins TRBV28 and TRBJ2-1, with D hard to call. The CDR3 runs 14 residues. V lost 3 bases to trimming and J lost 5 bases, with 11 bases between them. CDR1 and CDR2 from the germline V gene are MDHEN and SYDVKM. The CDR3 spells CASSFVRRNNEQFF. Here the CDR3 DNA reads TGTGCCAGCAGTTTCGTGCGGAGAAACAATGAGCAGTTCTTC.

The V call is TRBV5-1, the J call TRBJ2-7; D is undetermined. Germline CDR1 and CDR2: SGHRS and YFSETQ. This CDR3 comprises 14 residues. The ends were cut back, 0 bases at V and 4 bases at J, with 11 bases in the middle. The CDR3 loop reads CASSLDSDQYEQYF. The CDR3 nucleotides read TGCGCCAGCAGCTTGGACTCAGATCAATACGAGCAGTACTTC.